This TCR beta chain was identified in a study of CD8+ T cells in alopecia areata. The authors extracted RNA and reverse transcribed it into cDNA as the sequencing template. Produced via immunoSEQ multiplex PCR; TCRdb's table is partial and in-frame only. The sample carries about 150,000 clones, about 51% recorded once. The sample in question was CD8+ T cells sorted from blood, obtained at week 0. This TCR derives from a human donor with alopecia areata.

The CDR3 DNA is TGTGCCAGTAGTATAAGCTCTACAGGCGGCACTGAAGCTTTCTTT. Amino acids: CASSISSTGGTEAFF. J is TRBJ1-1 and V is TRBV19, with D possibly being TRBD1 (5 bases). CDR3 length: 15 residues. Per the germline V gene, CDR1 is LNHDA and CDR2 is SQIVND (reference sequence). With 2 bases removed from V and 4 bases from J, the gap between germline ends came to 14 bases.